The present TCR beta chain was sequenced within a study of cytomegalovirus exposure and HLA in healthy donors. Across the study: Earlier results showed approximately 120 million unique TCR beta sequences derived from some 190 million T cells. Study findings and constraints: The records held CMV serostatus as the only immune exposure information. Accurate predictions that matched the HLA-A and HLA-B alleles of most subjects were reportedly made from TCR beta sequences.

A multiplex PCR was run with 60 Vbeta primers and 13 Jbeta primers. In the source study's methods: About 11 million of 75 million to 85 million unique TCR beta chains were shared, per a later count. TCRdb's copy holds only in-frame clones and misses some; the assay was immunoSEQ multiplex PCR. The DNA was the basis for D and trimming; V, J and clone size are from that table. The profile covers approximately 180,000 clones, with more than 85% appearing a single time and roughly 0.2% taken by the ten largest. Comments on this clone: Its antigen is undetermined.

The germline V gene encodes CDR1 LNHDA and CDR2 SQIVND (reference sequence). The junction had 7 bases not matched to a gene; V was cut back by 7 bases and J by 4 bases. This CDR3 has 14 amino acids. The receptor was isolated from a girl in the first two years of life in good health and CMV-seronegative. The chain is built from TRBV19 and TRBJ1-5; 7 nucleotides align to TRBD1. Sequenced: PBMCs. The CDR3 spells CASTWTGPNQPQHF. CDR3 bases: TGTGCCAGTACATGGACAGGCCCAAATCAGCCCCAGCATTTT.